Here is one T cell receptor (beta chain) with its context. This sample stems from a study of PD-1 and CTLA-4 blockade in melanoma. Trimming at V came to 4 bases and at J to 3 bases, leaving 4 bases not matched to a gene. The germline CDR1 and CDR2 sequences are MGHRA and YSYEKL. The CDR3 loop spans 15 amino acids. TCRdb keeps only in-frame clones here, not all; method: immunoSEQ multiplex PCR. The data show roughly 30,000 clones, with more than 85% seen just once and about 8.6% held by the top ten. The TCR originated in a human donor with melanoma. The chain employs TRBV4-1 and TRBJ2-3, with 10 positions matching TRBD2. The sample was CD8+ T cells from peripheral blood, taken from a patient given anti-PD-1 treatment. In nucleotides, the CDR3 is TGCGCCAGCAGCCCTATAGCGGGAGGTACAGATACGCAGTATTTT. It yields the protein CASSPIAGGTDTQYF.